The entry that follows covers one TCR beta chain sequence. Which antigen it targets is not known. Base qualities are not recorded, but no much larger clone differs from it by a single base. The CDR1 and CDR2 encoded by the germline V gene (reference sequence) are DFQATT and SNEGSKA. The CDR3 numbers 15 residues from cysteine through phenylalanine. Left in the record is the CDR3 DNA by itself, 45 bases read in frame from the first base. The germline ends are 15 bases apart after V is trimmed by 0 bases and J by 4 bases. The data stem from a study of blood T cells in healthy people across ages (dated by TCRdb to between 2014 and 2017). In the study overall: In model experiments, roughly one uniquely barcoded TCR beta cDNA molecule per two T cells was captured by template switching. To track age-related changes in TCR beta repertoire diversity, the study relied on deep sequencing normalized with unique cDNA molecular identifiers. The donors were divided into four age groups: young (average around 17 years), middle-aged (approximately 39), aged (approximately 62) and long-lived (around 80). To avoid experimental bias, donors of different ages were randomly spread across the sequencing lanes. For two donors (one aged 18 to 29 and one aged 80 or older), the study analyzed two additional independent replicas of 1 million unique cDNA reads from the same blood draw. The research as a whole found: Observed TCR beta diversity per million T cells fell roughly linearly with age, and a significant reduction was already apparent by age around 39. There was a strong correlation between observed TCR beta diversity and the percentage of naive T cells measured by flow cytometry. Donor CMV infection status was unknown, potentially confounding age-related changes in expanded clonotypes. The long-lived group showed more naive CD4+ T cells, fewer expanded clones and increased TCR diversity than the aged group, suggesting age selection. Because profiling used bulk unsorted PBMCs, naive and antigen-experienced compartments could not be compared conclusively. Estimates of total diversity based on one million sequenced T cells were considered lower bounds and underestimates.

Library prep was done by 5' RACE. The instrument was an Illumina HiSeq 2500. A second PCR of about 6 to 11 cycles was run with a J-beta primer mix and a sample-barcoded 5' primer. Each TCR beta cDNA molecule received a unique molecular identifier from a template-switch 5' adaptor carrying 12 random nucleotides. Each sample yielded at least 3 million CDR3-containing paired-end reads. All of the RNA was converted into first-strand cDNA using the Mint cDNA synthesis kit, with a TRBC-specific oligonucleotide serving as the primer. Following uracil-DNA glycosylase treatment, a first 18-cycle PCR with universal primers M1SS and BC2_uni_R was performed on all cDNA. Concerning the study's data processing: Each sample was normalized by randomly selecting 1 million high-quality reads, each carrying a distinct molecular identifier. Reads with shared molecular identifiers were discarded instead of being binned into consensus sequences. MiTCR, set to a Q25 quality threshold and the strictest error-elimination algorithm, was used for CDR3 identification, clonotype clustering and error correction. A nonparametric unseen species model using Euler transformation provided a lower-bound estimate of total TCR beta diversity. TCRdb reprocessed the public reads (quality trimming at Q25 with fastp, clone calling with MiXCR) and kept in-frame beta chains. Entries are consolidated by CDR3 protein sequence, retaining the most common genes and DNA. TCRdb, not the original authors, processed these V and J calls. The sample profile shows about 1.6 million distinct CDR3 sequences; around 35% of them were found once. The leading ten clones occupy 11% of the sample.

The donors were around 39 Caucasian individuals from Russia, aged roughly 6 to 100 years, who were systemically healthy. Each donor gave about 9.2 milliliters of peripheral blood, drawn into EDTA-treated Vacutainer tubes. Ficoll-Paque density-gradient centrifugation was used to isolate PBMCs, with at least 7 million obtained per sample. Total RNA was extracted from PBMCs with Trizol reagent, with at least 6 micrograms obtained per sample. The percentages of naive CD45RAhigh/CD27high T cells were determined by flow cytometry on a PBMC aliquot from every donor. The sample was blood. The TCR sequence derives from a woman in her 30s in good health. The chain employs TRBV20-1 and TRBJ1-2, and possibly TRBD1, on 6 matching bases. The CDR3 protein is CSARDWTARGYGYTF. The DNA reads as follows: TGCAGTGCTAGAGATTGGACAGCCCGAGGCTATGGCTACACCTTC.